Listed below are T cell receptor beta chains from one sample, sequenced in a study of blood T cell repertoires in COVID-19. Only in-frame clones appear in the TCRdb table, and some are missing; sequencing was by immunoSEQ multiplex PCR. The sample has roughly 200,000 clones, roughly 80% seen once. What was sequenced was PBMCs or T cells enriched from blood (not recorded which). All receptors derive from a woman aged 45 to 65 who had been exposed to COVID-19. The CDR3 runs from the conserved cysteine through the conserved F or W. The order of the fields is V gene, D gene, clone size, J gene, CDR3 DNA, CDR3 protein. D genes are given only for firm matches. Size values are once, few and many counts, or a class for expanded clones, and some rows have none.

v_call: TRBV18; d_call: TRBD2; clone_size: -; j_call: TRBJ2-5; cdr3_nt: TGTGCCAGCTCACCAGCCAGCGGGGGGGCCGGGACCCAGTACTTC; cdr3_aa: CASSPASGGAGTQYF
v_call: TRBV7-8; d_call: -; clone_size: -; j_call: TRBJ2-4; cdr3_nt: TGTGCCAGCAGCTTAGCGGGAGGGGGGAACATTCAGTACTTC; cdr3_aa: CASSLAGGGNIQYF
v_call: TRBV10-3; d_call: -; clone_size: -; j_call: TRBJ1-6; cdr3_nt: TGTGCCATCAGTGAGTTTAAGTTTAGCTCCTATAATTCACCCCTCCACTTT; cdr3_aa: CAISEFKFSSYNSPLHF
v_call: TRBV5-1; d_call: -; clone_size: -; j_call: TRBJ2-3; cdr3_nt: TGCGCCAGCAGCTTGGAATCCCGTGCAGATACGCAGTATTTT; cdr3_aa: CASSLESRADTQYF
v_call: TRBV10-2; d_call: -; clone_size: once; j_call: TRBJ2-2; cdr3_nt: TGCGCCAGCAGGCTATATTCCGGGGAGCTGTTTTTT; cdr3_aa: CASRLYSGELFF
v_call: TRBV3-1/TRBV3-2; d_call: -; clone_size: -; j_call: TRBJ1-2; cdr3_nt: TGTGCCAGCAGCCAACAGGGGTGGGGTGGCTACACCTTC; cdr3_aa: CASSQQGWGGYTF
v_call: TRBV3-1/TRBV3-2; d_call: -; clone_size: few; j_call: TRBJ1-1; cdr3_nt: TGTGCCAGCAGCCGGAGTAACACTGAAGCTTTCTTT; cdr3_aa: CASSRSNTEAFF
v_call: TRBV2; d_call: TRBD1; clone_size: many; j_call: TRBJ1-2; cdr3_nt: TGTGCCAGCAAGGACAGGCCCTATGGCTACACCTTC; cdr3_aa: CASKDRPYGYTF
v_call: TRBV7-3; d_call: -; clone_size: few; j_call: TRBJ2-5; cdr3_nt: TGTGCCAGCAGTTGGGGGGGCCCCGGTGAGACCCAGTACTTC; cdr3_aa: CASSWGGPGETQYF
v_call: TRBV27; d_call: TRBD1; clone_size: once; j_call: TRBJ1-2; cdr3_nt: TGTGCCAGCAGGGACAGGGGTAATGGCTACACCTTC; cdr3_aa: CASRDRGNGYTF
v_call: TRBV7-2; d_call: TRBD2; clone_size: once; j_call: TRBJ2-5; cdr3_nt: TGTGCCAGCAGCTTGCCGGGGGGGCGTGGGACCCAGTACTTC; cdr3_aa: CASSLPGGRGTQYF
v_call: TRBV11-2; d_call: -; clone_size: -; j_call: TRBJ2-3; cdr3_nt: TGTGCCAGCAGCTTACGGAGCCTCACAGATACGCAGTATTTT; cdr3_aa: CASSLRSLTDTQYF
v_call: TRBV2; d_call: TRBD1; clone_size: -; j_call: TRBJ1-4; cdr3_nt: TGTGCCAGCAGAGACAGGGGGCGCCTGACCGAAAAACTGTTTTTT; cdr3_aa: CASRDRGRLTEKLFF
v_call: TRBV15; d_call: -; clone_size: -; j_call: TRBJ2-4; cdr3_nt: TGTGCCACCAGCAGGGACAGCATTCAAGTCATTCAGTACTTC; cdr3_aa: CATSRDSIQVIQYF
v_call: TRBV7-2; d_call: TRBD1; clone_size: -; j_call: TRBJ1-2; cdr3_nt: TGTGCCAGCAGCTTAGACGGACAGGGCTATGGCTACACCTTC; cdr3_aa: CASSLDGQGYGYTF
v_call: TRBV12-3/TRBV12-4; d_call: -; clone_size: -; j_call: TRBJ1-2; cdr3_nt: TGTGCCAGCAGGAAGGGAGCTAACTATGGCTACACCTTC; cdr3_aa: CASRKGANYGYTF
v_call: TRBV10-2; d_call: TRBD2; clone_size: -; j_call: TRBJ2-1; cdr3_nt: TGCGCCAGCAGTGAGCCCAGCGGGGGCTTACGTGGGCAGTTCTTC; cdr3_aa: CASSEPSGGLRGQFF
v_call: TRBV4-1; d_call: TRBD2; clone_size: -; j_call: TRBJ2-2; cdr3_nt: TGCGCCAGCAGCCGGGAGGAGCGGGGGGCCGGGGAGCTGTTTTTT; cdr3_aa: CASSREERGAGELFF
v_call: TRBV6-5; d_call: -; clone_size: -; j_call: TRBJ2-5; cdr3_nt: TGTGCCAGCAGTTACCCGGTTGCGGGTGGGCAAGAGACCCAGTACTTC; cdr3_aa: CASSYPVAGGQETQYF
v_call: TRBV19; d_call: -; clone_size: -; j_call: TRBJ1-5; cdr3_nt: TGTGCCAGTAGTCCGGGACATACCCCCCGGTGGCCCCAGCATTTT; cdr3_aa: CASSPGHTPRWPQHF
v_call: TRBV28; d_call: -; clone_size: -; j_call: TRBJ1-2; cdr3_nt: TGTGCCAGCAGTTTTCCGGACAGCCCCCTTAGGAGATATGGCTACACCTTC; cdr3_aa: CASSFPDSPLRRYGYTF
v_call: TRBV3-1/TRBV3-2; d_call: TRBD1; clone_size: -; j_call: TRBJ1-4; cdr3_nt: TGTGCCAGCAGCCAAGATGGGACAGGGAATGAAAAACTGTTTTTT; cdr3_aa: CASSQDGTGNEKLFF
v_call: TRBV2; d_call: TRBD2; clone_size: -; j_call: TRBJ2-7; cdr3_nt: TGTGCCAGCAGCCTCTCCGGACTAGACGAGCAGTACTTC; cdr3_aa: CASSLSGLDEQYF
v_call: TRBV28; d_call: -; clone_size: -; j_call: TRBJ1-1; cdr3_nt: TGTGCCAGCAGTTTTTTGCGTGCAGGCGCTTTCTTT; cdr3_aa: CASSFLRAGAFF
v_call: TRBV4-2; d_call: TRBD2; clone_size: -; j_call: TRBJ2-7; cdr3_nt: TGTGCCAGCAGCCAAAGCGGGGGGGCCTACGAGCAGTACTTC; cdr3_aa: CASSQSGGAYEQYF
v_call: TRBV7-9; d_call: TRBD1; clone_size: -; j_call: TRBJ2-6; cdr3_nt: TGTGCCAGCGGACAGGGGGCCCTATCTGGGGCCAACGTCCTGACTTTC; cdr3_aa: CASGQGALSGANVLTF
v_call: TRBV7-2; d_call: -; clone_size: -; j_call: TRBJ2-7; cdr3_nt: TGTGCCAGCAGCTTGGAGGGGGCGGGGGGCTACGAGCAGTACTTC; cdr3_aa: CASSLEGAGGYEQYF
v_call: TRBV27; d_call: TRBD1; clone_size: -; j_call: TRBJ1-1; cdr3_nt: TGTGCCAGCAGTCCTCCGGGACAGGGGGCGCAAGCTTTCTTT; cdr3_aa: CASSPPGQGAQAFF
v_call: TRBV9; d_call: TRBD1; clone_size: -; j_call: TRBJ1-1; cdr3_nt: TGTGCCAGCAGCGCTTCAGGGGGGAAAACTGAAGCTTTCTTT; cdr3_aa: CASSASGGKTEAFF
v_call: TRBV3-1/TRBV3-2; d_call: TRBD2; clone_size: -; j_call: TRBJ2-1; cdr3_nt: TGTGCCAGCAGCCAGGGTCCGGGACTAGCTTTCCATGAGCAGTTCTTC; cdr3_aa: CASSQGPGLAFHEQFF
v_call: TRBV28; d_call: TRBD1; clone_size: -; j_call: TRBJ2-7; cdr3_nt: TGTGCCAGTGGACAGGTCCCCTACGAGCAGTACTTC; cdr3_aa: CASGQVPYEQYF
v_call: TRBV18; d_call: -; clone_size: -; j_call: TRBJ1-1; cdr3_nt: TGTGCCAGCTCACCTACAGGGACCCCCGAAGCTTTCTTT; cdr3_aa: CASSPTGTPEAFF